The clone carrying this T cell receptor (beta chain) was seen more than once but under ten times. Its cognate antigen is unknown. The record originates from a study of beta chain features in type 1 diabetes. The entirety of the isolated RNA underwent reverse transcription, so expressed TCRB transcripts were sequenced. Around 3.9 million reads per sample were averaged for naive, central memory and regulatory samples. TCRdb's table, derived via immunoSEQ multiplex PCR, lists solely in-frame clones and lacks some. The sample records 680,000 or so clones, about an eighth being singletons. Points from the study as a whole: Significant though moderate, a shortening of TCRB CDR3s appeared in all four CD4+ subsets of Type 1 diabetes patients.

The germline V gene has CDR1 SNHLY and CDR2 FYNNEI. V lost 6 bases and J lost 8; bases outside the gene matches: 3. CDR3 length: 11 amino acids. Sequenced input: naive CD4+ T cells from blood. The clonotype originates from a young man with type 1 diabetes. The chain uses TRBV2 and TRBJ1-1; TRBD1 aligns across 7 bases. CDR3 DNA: TGTGCCAGCAGCCGGGACAGAGAAGCTTTCTTT. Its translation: CASSRDREAFF.